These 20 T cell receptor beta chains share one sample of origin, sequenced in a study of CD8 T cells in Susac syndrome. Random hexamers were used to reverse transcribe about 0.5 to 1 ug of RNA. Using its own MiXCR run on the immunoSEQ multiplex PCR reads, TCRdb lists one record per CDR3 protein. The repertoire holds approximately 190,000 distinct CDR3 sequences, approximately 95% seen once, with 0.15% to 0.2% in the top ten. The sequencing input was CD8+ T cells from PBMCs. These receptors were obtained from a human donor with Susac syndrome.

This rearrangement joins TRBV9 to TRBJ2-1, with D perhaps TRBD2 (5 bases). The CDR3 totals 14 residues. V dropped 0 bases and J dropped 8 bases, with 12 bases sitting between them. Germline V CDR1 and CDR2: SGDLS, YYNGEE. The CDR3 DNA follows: TGTGCCAGCAGCGTAGCCGCCGGGGAGCATGAGCAGTTCTTC. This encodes CASSVAAGEHEQFF. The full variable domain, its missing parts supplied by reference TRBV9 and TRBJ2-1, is DSGVTQTPKHLITATGQRVTLRCSPRSGDLSVYWYQQSLDQGLQFLIQYYNGEERAKGNILERFSAQQFPDLHSELNLSSLELGDSALYFCASSVAAGEHEQFFGPGTRLTVL.

The CDR3 reads CASSEREMNTEAFF. The CDR3 nucleotides are TGTGCCAGCAGTGAACGTGAAATGAACACTGAAGCTTTCTTT. The J gene is TRBJ1-1, the V gene TRBV2; D is unresolved. There are 14 residues in the CDR3. Looked up from germline, CDR1 is SNHLY and CDR2 is FYNNEI. Trimming shortened V by 2 bases and J by 0 bases, and 7 bases separated the two germline ends.

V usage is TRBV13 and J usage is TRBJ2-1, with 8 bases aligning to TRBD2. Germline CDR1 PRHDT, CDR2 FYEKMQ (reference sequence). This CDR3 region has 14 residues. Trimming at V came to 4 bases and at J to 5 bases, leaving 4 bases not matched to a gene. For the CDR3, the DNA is TGTGCCAGCAGCTCGGGGGGGATTCACAATGAGCAGTTCTTC. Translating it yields CASSSGGIHNEQFF.

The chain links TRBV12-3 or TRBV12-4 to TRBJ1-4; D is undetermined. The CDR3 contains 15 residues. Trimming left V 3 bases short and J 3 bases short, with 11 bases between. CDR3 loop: CASSFFSVANEKLFF. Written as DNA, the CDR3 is TGTGCCAGCAGTTTTTTTTCAGTGGCTAATGAAAAACTGTTTTTT.

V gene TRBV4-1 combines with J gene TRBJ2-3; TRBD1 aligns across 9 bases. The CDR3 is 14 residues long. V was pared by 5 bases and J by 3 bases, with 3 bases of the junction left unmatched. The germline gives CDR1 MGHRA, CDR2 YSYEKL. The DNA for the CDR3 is TGCGCCAGCAGCGGCGGGACAGGGACAGATACGCAGTATTTT. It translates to CASSGGTGTDTQYF.

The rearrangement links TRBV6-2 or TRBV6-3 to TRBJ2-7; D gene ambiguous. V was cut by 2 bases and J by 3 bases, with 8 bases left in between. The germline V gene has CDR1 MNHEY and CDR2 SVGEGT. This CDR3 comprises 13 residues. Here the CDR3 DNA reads TGTGCCAGCAGTTACCCCCGCAGCTACGAGCAGTACTTC. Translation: CASSYPRSYEQYF.

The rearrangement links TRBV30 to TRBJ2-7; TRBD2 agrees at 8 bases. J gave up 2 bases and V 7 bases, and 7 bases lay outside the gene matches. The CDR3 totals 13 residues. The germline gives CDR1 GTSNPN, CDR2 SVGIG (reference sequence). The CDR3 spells CAFLPGGAYEQYF. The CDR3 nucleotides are TGTGCCTTCCTCCCGGGGGGGGCCTACGAGCAGTACTTC.

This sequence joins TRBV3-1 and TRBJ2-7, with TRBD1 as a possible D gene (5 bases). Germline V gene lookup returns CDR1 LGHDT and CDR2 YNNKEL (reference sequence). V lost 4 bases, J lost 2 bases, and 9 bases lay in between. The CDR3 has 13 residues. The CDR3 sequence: CASSREGAYEQYF. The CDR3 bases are TGTGCCAGCAGCCGAGAAGGGGCCTACGAGCAGTACTTC.

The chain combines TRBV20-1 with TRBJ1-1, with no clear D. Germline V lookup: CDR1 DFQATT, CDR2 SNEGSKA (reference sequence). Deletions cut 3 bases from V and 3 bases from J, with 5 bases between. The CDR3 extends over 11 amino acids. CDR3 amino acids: CSARVYTEAFF. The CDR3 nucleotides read TGCAGTGCTAGGGTATACACTGAAGCTTTCTTT.

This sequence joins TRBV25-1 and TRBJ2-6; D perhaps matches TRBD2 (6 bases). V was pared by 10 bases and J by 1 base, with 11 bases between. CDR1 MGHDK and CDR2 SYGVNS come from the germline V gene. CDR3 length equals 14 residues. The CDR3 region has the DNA TGTGCCACCACAGGAGGGTCTGGGGCCAACGTCCTGACTTTC. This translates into CATTGGSGANVLTF.

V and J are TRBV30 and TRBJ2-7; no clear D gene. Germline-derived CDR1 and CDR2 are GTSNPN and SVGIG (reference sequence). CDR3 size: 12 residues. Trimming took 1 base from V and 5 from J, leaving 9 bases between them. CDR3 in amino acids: CAWSATGHEQYF. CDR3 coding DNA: TGTGCCTGGAGTGCCACGGGCCACGAGCAGTACTTC.

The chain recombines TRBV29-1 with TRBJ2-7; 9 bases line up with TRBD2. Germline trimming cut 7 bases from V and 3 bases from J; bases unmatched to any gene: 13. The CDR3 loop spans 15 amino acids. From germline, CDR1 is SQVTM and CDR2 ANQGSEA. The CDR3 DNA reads TGCAGCGCCGGGCTAGCGGGGTTACCGGACTACGAGCAGTACTTC. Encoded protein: CSAGLAGLPDYEQYF.

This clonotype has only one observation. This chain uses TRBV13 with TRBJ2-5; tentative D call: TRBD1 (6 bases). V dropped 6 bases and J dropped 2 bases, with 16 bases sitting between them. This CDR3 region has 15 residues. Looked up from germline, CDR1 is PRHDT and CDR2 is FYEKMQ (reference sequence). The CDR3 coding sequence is TGTGCCAGCAGTAGCGTGGGGACAAATCAAGAGACCCAGTACTTC. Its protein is CASSSVGTNQETQYF.

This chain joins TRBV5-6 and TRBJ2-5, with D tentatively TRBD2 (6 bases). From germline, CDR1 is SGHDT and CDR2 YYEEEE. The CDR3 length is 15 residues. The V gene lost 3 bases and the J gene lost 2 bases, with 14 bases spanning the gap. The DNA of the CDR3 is TGTGCCAGCAGCTCCTCCTGGCGGGGACAAGAGACCCAGTACTTC. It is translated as CASSSSWRGQETQYF.

CDR3 in DNA: TGTGCAACCGACACCGGCACCTCGGCAGATACGCAGTATTTT. Translated, it gives CATDTGTSADTQYF. The rearrangement uses TRBV7-9 and TRBJ2-3; D is unresolved. Germline CDR1 and CDR2: SEHNR and FQNEAQ (reference sequence). The CDR3 totals 14 residues.

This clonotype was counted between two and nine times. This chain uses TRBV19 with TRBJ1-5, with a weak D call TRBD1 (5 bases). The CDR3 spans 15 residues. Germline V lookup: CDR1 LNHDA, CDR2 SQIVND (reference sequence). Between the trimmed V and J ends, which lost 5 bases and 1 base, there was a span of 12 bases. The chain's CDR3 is CASSLRGGSNQPQHF. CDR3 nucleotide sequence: TGTGCCAGTAGTCTTCGGGGGGGGAGCAATCAGCCCCAGCATTTT.

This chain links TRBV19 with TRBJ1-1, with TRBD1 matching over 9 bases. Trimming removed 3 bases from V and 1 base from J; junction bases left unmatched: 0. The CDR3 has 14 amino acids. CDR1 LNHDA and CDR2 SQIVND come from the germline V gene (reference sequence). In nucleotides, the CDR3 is TGTGCCAGTAGTATGGGACAGGGGAACACTGAAGCTTTCTTT. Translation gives CASSMGQGNTEAFF.

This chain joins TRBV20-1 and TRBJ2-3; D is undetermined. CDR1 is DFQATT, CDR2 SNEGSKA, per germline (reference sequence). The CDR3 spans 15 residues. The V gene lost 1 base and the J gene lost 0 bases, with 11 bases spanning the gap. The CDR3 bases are TGCAGTGCTAGAGGAATAGCAACTAGCACAGATACGCAGTATTTT. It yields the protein CSARGIATSTDTQYF.

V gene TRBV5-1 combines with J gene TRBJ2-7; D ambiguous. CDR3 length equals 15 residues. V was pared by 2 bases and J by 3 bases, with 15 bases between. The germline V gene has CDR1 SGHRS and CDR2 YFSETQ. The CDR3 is CASSFRARSYYEQYF. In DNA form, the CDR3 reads TGCGCCAGCAGCTTTCGGGCTCGCTCCTACTACGAGCAGTACTTC.

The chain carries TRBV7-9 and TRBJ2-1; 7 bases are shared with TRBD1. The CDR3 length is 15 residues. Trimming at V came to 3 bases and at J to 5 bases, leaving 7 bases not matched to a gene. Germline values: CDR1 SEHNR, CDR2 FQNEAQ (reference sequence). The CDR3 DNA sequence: TGTGCCAGCAGCTTGGGACAGCACTTCGACAATGAGCAGTTCTTC. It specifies CASSLGQHFDNEQFF.